The 24 T cell receptor beta chains listed next were all sequenced from one sample in a study of T cells after yellow fever vaccination. TCRdb ran MiXCR on the 5' RACE reads and lists one entry per CDR3 protein. Of nearly 550,000 distinct CDR3 sequences listed, 15% to 20% are singletons. The sequenced sample was PBMCs, obtained 15 days after the yellow fever booster vaccination. The receptors shown here come from a man aged 25-45 years who received the YFV17D yellow fever vaccine.

The chain has TRBV19 and TRBJ2-1; perhaps D is TRBD1 or TRBD2 (6 bases each). V gave up 7 bases and J gave up 10 bases, with 8 bases separating them. Per germline, CDR1 LNHDA and CDR2 SQIVND (reference sequence). The CDR3 is 10 residues long. CDR3 sequence (DNA): TGTGCCAGTAAGGGGGGAGAGCAGTTCTTC. This sequence encodes CASKGGEQFF.

This chain links TRBV5-1 with TRBJ2-7, with D perhaps given as TRBD1 or TRBD2 (5 bases each). Germline lookup yields CDR1 SGHRS and CDR2 YFSETQ. CDR3 length: 14 amino acids. V was shortened by 3 bases and J by 1 base, with 11 bases between the two germline ends. CDR3 in DNA: TGCGCCAGCAGCTCGGGGACGTATTCCTACGAGCAGTACTTC. Translated, it gives CASSSGTYSYEQYF.

The sample holds a few counts of this clonotype. V usage is TRBV5-1 and J usage is TRBJ2-2, with a weak D call TRBD2 (6 bases). V lost 6 bases to trimming and J lost 6 bases, with 15 bases between them. The germline gives CDR1 SGHRS, CDR2 YFSETQ. There are 14 residues in the CDR3. This CDR3 is CASTDSGVPGELFF. As DNA, the CDR3 is TGCGCCAGCACCGACTCGGGGGTTCCCGGGGAGCTGTTTTTT.

This clonotype was counted between two and nine times. The gene calls are TRBV5-1 and TRBJ2-1, with 13 nucleotides matching TRBD2. The CDR3 loop spans 17 amino acids. The V gene's germline CDR1 is SGHRS and CDR2 YFSETQ. The V gene end was trimmed by 4 bases and the J gene end by 4 bases; junction bases not matched to a gene: 8. The CDR3 DNA sequence: TGCGCCAGCAGCCAACGGACTAGCGGGAGTAGGTACAATGAGCAGTTCTTC. The encoded protein is CASSQRTSGSRYNEQFF. Looking up the rest from reference TRBV5-1 and TRBJ2-1 gives the full variable domain: KAGVTQTPRYLIKTRGQQVTLSCSPISGHRSVSWYQQTPGQGLQFLFEYFSETQRNKGNFPGRFSGRQFSNSRSEMNVSTLELGDSALYLCASSQRTSGSRYNEQFFGPGTRLTVL.

The V call is TRBV7-2, the J call TRBJ2-1; D possibly corresponds to TRBD2 (6 bases). V shed 1 base and J shed 12 bases, with 13 bases lying between them. Germline CDR1 and CDR2: SGHTA and FQGNSA. This CDR3 has 13 amino acids. The CDR3 DNA follows: TGTGCCAGCAGCTTAGATAGCGGCTCGGGGCAGTTCTTC. It encodes CASSLDSGSGQFF.

The rearrangement uses TRBV2 and TRBJ2-2; D unresolved. Germline CDR1 and CDR2: SNHLY and FYNNEI. This CDR3 spans 14 amino acids. V shed 3 bases and J shed 3 bases, with 8 bases lying between them. For the CDR3, the DNA is TGTGCCAGCAGTGAGGTCGGCGACACCGGGGAGCTGTTTTTT. This codes for CASSEVGDTGELFF.

The rearrangement joins TRBV20-1 to TRBJ2-5, with 7 bases matching TRBD1. CDR1 and CDR2 (germline): DFQATT, SNEGSKA (reference sequence). The CDR3 extends over 14 amino acids. V shed 6 bases and J 5 bases; nucleotides not matched to a gene: 12. CDR3 sequence (DNA): TGCAGTGCAGACCCGGGACAGTTGAGGGAGACCCAGTACTTC. It translates to CSADPGQLRETQYF.

The chain is built from TRBV28 and TRBJ1-1; 8 nucleotides align to TRBD1. From germline, CDR1 is MDHEN and CDR2 SYDVKM. The CDR3 is made up of 18 amino acids. The ends lost 2 bases at V and 0 bases at J; junction bases unmatched: 11. In DNA form, the CDR3 reads TGTGCCAGCAGTTTACCGTTGGGGACAGGCGTCTTGAACACTGAAGCTTTCTTT. Translated, it gives CASSLPLGTGVLNTEAFF. The complete variable domain, with remaining parts taken from reference TRBV28 and TRBJ1-1, reads DVKVTQSSRYLVKRTGEKVFLECVQDMDHENMFWYRQDPGLGLRLIYFSYDVKMKEKGDIPEGYSVSREKKERFSLILESASTNQTSMYLCASSLPLGTGVLNTEAFFGQGTRLTVV.

V is TRBV18 and J is TRBJ2-5, with 8 bases matching TRBD1. With 6 bases clipped from V and 7 bases from J, the junction kept 7 bases outside the gene matches. CDR3 length: 13 residues. Per the germline V gene, CDR1 is KGHSH and CDR2 is LQKENI. For the CDR3, the DNA is TGTGCCAGCTCGACAGGGGCCGCCGGGACCCAGTACTTC. Amino acid sequence: CASSTGAAGTQYF.

DNA for the CDR3: TGTGCCAGCAGGGCACAGGGAGGCGAGCAGTACTTC. Amino acids: CASRAQGGEQYF. The rearrangement joins TRBV2 to TRBJ2-7, with D perhaps given as TRBD1 or TRBD2 (6 bases each). Trimming cost V 6 bases and J 6 bases, with 12 bases left between them. Germline V CDR1 and CDR2: SNHLY, FYNNEI. This CDR3 is 12 amino acids long.

In its sample, this clonotype was seen a few times. The V gene is TRBV5-5, the J gene TRBJ2-3, with 11 bases fitting TRBD2. The CDR3 has 15 amino acids. Germline CDR1 is SGHKS and CDR2 is YYEKEE (reference sequence). V trimming: 4 bases; J trimming: 5 bases; junction bases outside the gene matches: 6. CDR3 amino acids: CASSRRLAGIDTQYF. CDR3 coding DNA: TGTGCCAGCAGCCGGCGACTAGCGGGAATAGATACGCAGTATTTT.

In its sample, this clonotype was seen a few times. The V gene is TRBV7-9, the J gene TRBJ2-4; weak D call: TRBD1 (6 bases). CDR3 length equals 16 residues. Germline CDR1 SEHNR, CDR2 FQNEAQ (reference sequence). Trimming stripped 5 bases from V and 0 bases from J, with 14 bases between. CDR3 in amino acids: CASSTGTHVAKNIQYF. The CDR3 DNA sequence: TGTGCCAGCAGCACCGGGACACACGTAGCCAAAAACATTCAGTACTTC.

The gene calls are TRBV12-3 or TRBV12-4 and TRBJ2-1; 8 nucleotides agree with TRBD2. The CDR3 spans 16 residues. Unmatched junction bases numbered 7, after V lost 4 bases and J lost 2 bases. In nucleotides, the CDR3 is TGTGCCAGCAGTTCCCCCACTAGCGGAGCCTACAATGAGCAGTTCTTC. Amino acid sequence: CASSSPTSGAYNEQFF.

This clonotype was detected only a few times. The rearrangement uses TRBV7-6 and TRBJ2-1; tentative D call: TRBD2 (5 bases). The CDR3 totals 17 residues. Germline V gene sequence: CDR1 SGHVS, CDR2 FNYEAQ. The germline V and J ends were trimmed by 4 bases and 0 bases, with 16 bases remaining between them. CDR3 bases: TGTGCCAGCAGCTCCTCAGTCTGGGAGAGCTCCTACAATGAGCAGTTCTTC. This encodes CASSSSVWESSYNEQFF. The full variable domain, rest sourced from reference TRBV7-6 and TRBJ2-1, is GAGVSQSPRYKVTKRGQDVALRCDPISGHVSLYWYRQALGQGPEFLTYFNYEAQQDKSGLPNDRFSAERPEGSISTLTIQRTEQRDSAMYRCASSSSVWESSYNEQFFGPGTRLTVL.

V is TRBV29-1 and J is TRBJ1-1; possible D gene TRBD1, 5 bases. Germline values: CDR1 SQVTM, CDR2 ANQGSEA. V was shortened by 0 bases and J by 1 base, with 12 bases between the two germline ends. The CDR3 covers 15 residues. CDR3 nucleotide sequence: TGCAGCGTTGAAGAGAGGGGTTTATCGAACACTGAAGCTTTCTTT. It translates to CSVEERGLSNTEAFF. Complete variable domain (other parts from reference TRBV29-1 and TRBJ1-1): SAVISQKPSRDICQRGTSLTIQCQVDSQVTMMFWYRQQPGQSLTLIATANQGSEATYESGFVIDKFPISRPNLTFSTLTVSNMSPEDSSIYLCSVEERGLSNTEAFFGQGTRLTVV.

The V gene is TRBV20-1, the J gene TRBJ2-1; no reliable D call. The CDR3 totals 13 residues. Germline CDR1 DFQATT, CDR2 SNEGSKA (reference sequence). The V end lost 0 bases, the J end lost 8 bases, and 11 bases lay between the germline ends. This chain's CDR3 is CSARDPLQYEQFF. The CDR3 DNA is TGCAGTGCTAGAGATCCACTTCAGTATGAGCAGTTCTTC.

The chain combines TRBV18 with TRBJ2-1; no clear D. Trimming stripped 0 bases from V and 9 bases from J, with 9 bases between. Germline CDR1 is KGHSH and CDR2 is LQKENI. The CDR3 totals 13 residues. The CDR3 region is CASSPPSVPEQFF. DNA for the CDR3: TGTGCCAGCTCACCACCAAGCGTTCCTGAGCAGTTCTTC.

V usage is TRBV29-1 and J usage is TRBJ2-5; 10 nucleotides match TRBD1. The ends lost 7 bases at V and 4 bases at J; junction bases unmatched: 15. The germline gives CDR1 SQVTM, CDR2 ANQGSEA. CDR3 size: 16 residues. The CDR3 is CSAGTGASQLGETQYF. CDR3 nucleotides: TGCAGCGCTGGGACAGGGGCTAGCCAACTGGGAGAGACCCAGTACTTC.

This clonotype was detected a few times. The rearrangement joins TRBV7-2 to TRBJ1-5, with D hard to call. Trimming removed 6 bases at V and 5 bases at J, with 8 bases between. Per germline, CDR1 SGHTA and CDR2 FQGNSA. The CDR3 extends over 12 amino acids. CDR3 sequence reads: CASSYGHQPQHF. In DNA, the CDR3 is TGTGCCAGCAGTTACGGGCATCAGCCCCAGCATTTT. Combining the CDR3 with reference TRBV7-2 and TRBJ1-5 gives the whole variable domain GAGVSQSPSNKVTEKGKDVELRCDPISGHTALYWYRQSLGQGLEFLIYFQGNSAPDKSGLPSDRFSAERTGGSVSTLTIQRTQQEDSAVYLCASSYGHQPQHFGDGTRLSIL.

The CDR3 loop is CASSDTMGLTNEQFF. CDR3 bases: TGTGCCAGCAGTGATACGATGGGACTAACAAATGAGCAGTTCTTC. The V call is TRBV2, the J call TRBJ2-1, with 7 bases lining up with TRBD2. The V segment lost 3 bases and the J segment 7 bases; nucleotides outside the gene matches: 9. Germline loops: CDR1 SNHLY, CDR2 FYNNEI. The CDR3 totals 15 residues.

The chain's CDR3 is CASSEGAGEIYEQYF. The CDR3 bases are TGTGCCAGCAGCGAAGGGGCGGGGGAGATCTACGAGCAGTACTTC. V gene TRBV12-3 or TRBV12-4 combines with J gene TRBJ2-7; the match to TRBD2 covers 7 bases. With 6 bases clipped from V and 3 bases from J, the junction kept 11 bases outside the gene matches. The CDR3 covers 15 residues.

The J gene is TRBJ2-1, the V gene TRBV21-1; no check of the table's D call, TRBD2, against the DNA was made. TRBV21-1 is listed as a pseudogene. CDR3 length: 17 amino acids. The chain's CDR3 is CASSIRLREARVNEQFF. The CDR3 nucleotides are TGTGCCAGCAGCATCCGCCTCCGGGAGGCCCGGGTCAATGAGCAGTTCTTC.

This clonotype was seen at least ten times. The chain links TRBV29-1 to TRBJ2-7; D perhaps matches TRBD2 (5 bases). The V end lost 4 bases, the J end lost 0 bases, and 10 bases lay between the germline ends. CDR3 length: 13 residues. From germline, CDR1 is SQVTM and CDR2 ANQGSEA. The DNA for the CDR3 is TGCAGCGTTGGGCGAGGAGGCTCCTACGAGCAGTACTTC. Amino acid sequence: CSVGRGGSYEQYF.

The chain is built from TRBV3-1 and TRBJ2-1; TRBD1 agrees at 7 bases. The CDR3 covers 13 residues. Germline lookup yields CDR1 LGHDT and CDR2 YNNKEL (reference sequence). The J segment lost 15 bases and the V segment lost 6 bases, leaving 14 bases of the junction unmatched. The CDR3 nucleotides read TGTGCCAGCAGTCAGACAAACAGGGGTAGTTTGTTCTTC. Its protein product is CASSQTNRGSLFF.